Listed here are 19 T cell receptor beta chains from one sample, sequenced in a study of blood T cell repertoires in COVID-19. Sequencing used immunoSEQ multiplex PCR; TCRdb keeps in-frame clones, though not all of them. The repertoire holds approximately 500,000 clones, with around 90% as singletons. Material for sequencing was peripheral blood. The receptors here all came from a woman aged 50 to 65 with COVID-19, enrolled during active disease.

V usage is TRBV5-4 and J usage is TRBJ2-7, with 13 bases lining up with TRBD2. The ends lost 4 bases at V and 1 base at J; junction bases unmatched: 5. CDR1 and CDR2 (germline): SGHNT, YYREEE (reference sequence). The CDR3 is 16 residues long. DNA for the CDR3: TGTGCCAGCAGCCCCGGGACTAGCGGGAAATCCTACGAGCAGTACTTC. It specifies CASSPGTSGKSYEQYF.

This rearrangement joins TRBV10-3 to TRBJ1-2, with a possible D match to TRBD1 (5 bases). There are 14 residues in the CDR3. Trimming shortened V by 6 bases and J by 8 bases, and 19 bases separated the two germline ends. The germline CDR1 and CDR2 sequences are ENHRY and SYGVKD. The CDR3 bases are TGTGCCATCAGCCCCGACGGGGGAGGTGACGGCTACACCTTC. Its translation is CAISPDGGGDGYTF.

The chain links TRBV4-1 to TRBJ2-1; D is uncertain. CDR1 and CDR2 from the germline V gene are MGHRA and YSYEKL. V lost 4 bases and J 6 bases, leaving 10 bases between the germline ends. This CDR3 is 13 amino acids long. The CDR3 reads CASSRLPGNEQFF. CDR3 coding DNA: TGCGCCAGCAGCCGCCTACCTGGCAATGAGCAGTTCTTC.

V usage is TRBV12-3 or TRBV12-4 and J usage is TRBJ1-2, with D tentatively TRBD1 (5 bases). Between the trimmed V and J ends, which lost 4 bases and 8 bases, there was a span of 14 bases. This CDR3 contains 13 residues. The CDR3 sequence: CASSYPGHWGYTF. CDR3 nucleotide sequence: TGTGCCAGCAGTTACCCTGGACATTGGGGCTACACCTTC.

V and J are TRBV30 and TRBJ1-5; 11 bases are shared with TRBD1. The V segment lost 2 bases and the J segment 7 bases; nucleotides outside the gene matches: 4. Per the germline V gene, CDR1 is GTSNPN and CDR2 is SVGIG (reference sequence). The CDR3 has 14 amino acids. The CDR3 DNA reads as TGTGCCTGGAGTCGGGACAGGGGGAGCCAGCCCCAGCATTTT. Amino acid sequence: CAWSRDRGSQPQHF. Based on the CDR3 plus reference TRBV30 and TRBJ1-5, the full variable domain is SQTIHQWPATLVQPVGSPLSLECTVEGTSNPNLYWYRQAAGRGLQLLFYSVGIGQISSEVPQNLSASRPQDRQFILSSKKLLLSDSGFYLCAWSRDRGSQPQHFGDGTRLSIL.

The chain recombines TRBV4-2 with TRBJ1-5, with 9 bases fitting TRBD1. The V gene end was trimmed by 5 bases and the J gene end by 5 bases; junction bases not matched to a gene: 7. The CDR3 extends over 15 amino acids. Germline lookup yields CDR1 LGHNA and CDR2 YNFKEQ. The CDR3 DNA reads TGTGCCAGCAGCACGTACAGGGGGCGAGATCAGCCCCAGCATTTT. Its protein product is CASSTYRGRDQPQHF.

The chain recombines TRBV24-1 with TRBJ2-7, with a tentative D call TRBD1 (7 bases). V lost 10 bases and J 5 bases, leaving 17 bases between the germline ends. The germline CDR1 and CDR2 sequences are KGHDR and SFDVKD. The CDR3 has 13 residues. CDR3 nucleotides: TGTGCCACAAGTAACGGCAGGGGGGACGAGCAGTACTTC. Its translation: CATSNGRGDEQYF.

A single count supports this clone. V gene TRBV11-2 combines with J gene TRBJ2-7, with 8 bases aligning to TRBD1. With V trimmed by 6 bases and J by 5 bases, 9 bases remained unmatched. The CDR3 runs 14 residues. Looked up from germline, CDR1 is SGHAT and CDR2 is FQNNGV. The CDR3 DNA sequence: TGTGCCAGCAGGTCCGCGACAGGGGTAAACGAGCAGTACTTC. Translating gives CASRSATGVNEQYF.

The V gene is TRBV6-6, the J gene TRBJ2-7, with 8 bases matching TRBD2. With V trimmed by 7 bases and J by 5 bases, 7 bases remained unmatched. The CDR3 contains 13 residues. CDR1 MNHNY and CDR2 SVGAGI come from the germline V gene (reference sequence). The CDR3 region is CASTRGGINEQYF. The CDR3, as DNA: TGTGCCAGCACACGGGGGGGGATCAACGAGCAGTACTTC.

The J gene is TRBJ1-1, the V gene TRBV3-1 (or the pseudogene TRBV3-2); D is ambiguous. Trimming stripped 1 base from V and 4 bases from J, with 7 bases between. CDR1 is LGHDT, CDR2 YNNKEL, per germline (reference sequence). The CDR3 contains 13 residues. CDR3 coding DNA: TGTGCCAGCAGCCAAGGTTTCTCCACTGAAGCTTTCTTT. Translated, it gives CASSQGFSTEAFF.

The chain combines TRBV30 with TRBJ1-2; D gene uncertain. This CDR3 is 12 amino acids long. Trimming removed 0 bases at V and 4 bases at J, with 6 bases between. Germline V gene sequence: CDR1 GTSNPN, CDR2 SVGIG (reference sequence). CDR3 coding DNA: TGTGCCTGGAGTGTAGCCCGCTATGGCTACACCTTC. This translates into CAWSVARYGYTF. The whole variable domain, filled in from reference TRBV30 and TRBJ1-2, reads SQTIHQWPATLVQPVGSPLSLECTVEGTSNPNLYWYRQAAGRGLQLLFYSVGIGQISSEVPQNLSASRPQDRQFILSSKKLLLSDSGFYLCAWSVARYGYTFGSGTRLTVV.

CDR3 sequence reads: CASSLTSGGSDTQYF. As DNA, the CDR3 is TGTGCCAGCAGCCTCACTAGCGGGGGTTCAGATACGCAGTATTTT. V gene TRBV3-1 (or the pseudogene TRBV3-2) combines with J gene TRBJ2-3, with TRBD2 matching 11 bases. This CDR3 comprises 15 residues. Losses at the gene ends were 4 bases for V and 4 bases for J; bases not matched to a gene: 4. CDR1 and CDR2 from the germline V gene are LGHDT and YNNKEL (reference sequence).

The chain couples TRBV14 to TRBJ1-2, with a tentative D call TRBD1 (6 bases). Trimming removed 2 bases from V and 2 bases from J, with 18 bases in between. Germline values: CDR1 SGHDN, CDR2 FVKESK. CDR3 length equals 17 residues. CDR3 residues: CASSQLLTGSRNYGYTF. CDR3 coding DNA: TGTGCCAGCAGCCAATTACTTACAGGGTCGAGAAACTATGGCTACACCTTC.

This clone was seen just once. The chain couples TRBV12-5 to TRBJ1-4, with a possible D match to TRBD1 (6 bases). The germline gives CDR1 LGHNT, CDR2 FRNRAP. V was cut by 4 bases and J by 5 bases, with 11 bases left in between. The CDR3 is 14 residues long. The chain's CDR3 is CASGSTGKNEKLFF. The DNA for the CDR3 is TGTGCTAGTGGTTCGACAGGAAAGAATGAAAAACTGTTTTTT.

The V call is TRBV24-1, the J call TRBJ2-5, with D possibly matching TRBD2 (6 bases). Germline CDR1 is KGHDR and CDR2 is SFDVKD. This CDR3 contains 16 residues. V lost 0 bases, J lost 2 bases, and 12 bases lay in between. The chain's CDR3 is CATSDLKEGRQETQYF. In DNA form, the CDR3 reads TGTGCCACCAGTGATTTGAAGGAGGGAAGGCAAGAGACCCAGTACTTC.

This chain links TRBV24-1 with TRBJ1-1, with a weak D call TRBD1 (5 bases). The length of the CDR3 is 14 residues. Trimming removed 3 bases from V and 1 base from J, with 8 bases in between. In germline, CDR1 is KGHDR, CDR2 SFDVKD. The DNA of the CDR3 is TGTGCCACCAGTGATCCGGGGGGGAACACTGAAGCTTTCTTT. This codes for CATSDPGGNTEAFF.

V is TRBV28 and J is TRBJ1-2; 9 bases line up with TRBD1. Trimming removed 0 bases from V and 7 bases from J; junction bases left unmatched: 6. The length of the CDR3 is 15 residues. From germline, CDR1 is MDHEN and CDR2 SYDVKM. The CDR3 here is CASSLWGQGMTGYTF. The CDR3 region has the DNA TGTGCCAGCAGTTTATGGGGACAGGGTATGACTGGCTACACCTTC.

The CDR3: CAWRDFGLAGTDTQYF. The CDR3 DNA reads as TGTGCCTGGAGGGACTTCGGACTAGCGGGGACAGATACGCAGTATTTT. The gene calls are TRBV30 and TRBJ2-3; 12 bases are a match to TRBD2. The germline gives CDR1 GTSNPN, CDR2 SVGIG (reference sequence). V shed 3 bases, J shed 3 bases, and the junction held 7 bases outside the gene matches. The CDR3 runs to 16 residues.

The chain is built from TRBV11-2 and TRBJ2-7; TRBD2 aligns across 11 bases. J lost 0 bases, V lost 5 bases, and 9 bases had no gene match. The V gene's germline CDR1 is SGHAT and CDR2 FQNNGV. There are 17 residues in the CDR3. The CDR3 bases are TGTGCCAGCAGCGCCACTCTAGCGGGGGGTAGCTCCTACGAGCAGTACTTC. Translation: CASSATLAGGSSYEQYF.